This TCR beta chain is from a study of beta chain features in type 1 diabetes. Sorted populations all had greater than 95% purity. Germline V CDR1 and CDR2: GTSNPN, SVGIG (reference sequence). V lost 3 bases, J lost 3 bases, and 11 bases lay in between. The CDR3 runs to 13 residues. The investigators reverse transcribed all of the isolated RNA, so they sequenced expressed TCRB transcripts. Assay used: immunoSEQ multiplex PCR; TCRdb lists only in-frame clones, some missing. The sample includes roughly 370,000 clones, around 13% of them seen just once. Whole-study results and caveats: It was among patients, rather than healthy donors, that naive, central memory and Treg TCRB repertoires appeared more similar. Patients with type 1 diabetes carried fewer insertions and had more deletions at their VDJ junctions.

Only a few counts were recorded for this clone. The antigen is not known. Sample: naive CD4+ T cells from blood. The genes are TRBV30 and TRBJ1-2; the D gene is possibly TRBD1 (5 bases). This TCR was sampled from a young man in good health. The CDR3 spells CAWRFGRDYGYTF. The CDR3 region has the DNA TGTGCCTGGAGATTTGGCAGGGACTATGGCTACACCTTC.